Below, 8 T cell receptor beta chains from the same sample are listed, as sequenced in a study of blood T cell repertoires in COVID-19. Profiling relied on immunoSEQ multiplex PCR, and the TCRdb table lists in-frame clones only, not all of them. The table includes tens of thousands of clones, approximately 90% detected once. Sequencing used peripheral blood. The receptors shown here come from a human donor with active COVID-19. The donor label of this sample is uncertain.

This sequence joins TRBV7-9 and TRBJ2-7; 8 bases are a match to TRBD1. J lost 1 base, V lost 5 bases, and 13 bases had no gene match. CDR3 length equals 17 residues. CDR1 and CDR2 from the germline V gene are SEHNR and FQNEAQ (reference sequence). The CDR3 region is CASSPSTGDRFSYEQYF. The CDR3 DNA is TGTGCCAGCAGCCCCTCGACAGGGGACCGCTTTTCCTACGAGCAGTACTTC.

The V and J genes are TRBV10-3 and TRBJ2-5; 8 positions agree with TRBD1. Per the germline V gene, CDR1 is ENHRY and CDR2 is SYGVKD. The CDR3 is made up of 14 amino acids. The J segment lost 6 bases and the V segment lost 4 bases, leaving 7 bases of the junction unmatched. The DNA of the CDR3 is TGTGCCATCAGTGCGACAGGGGAAGGGCAGACCCAGTACTTC. It encodes CAISATGEGQTQYF.

This chain connects TRBV7-9 to TRBJ2-1; D is unclear. The CDR3 has 14 residues. Between the trimmed V and J ends, which lost 3 bases and 9 bases, there was a span of 15 bases. From germline, CDR1 is SEHNR and CDR2 FQNEAQ (reference sequence). Written as DNA, the CDR3 is TGTGCCAGCAGCTTCCCCCGCGAGGTTGCTGAGCAGTTCTTC. Its translation: CASSFPREVAEQFF.

The chain employs TRBV5-1 and TRBJ2-7; 10 bases match TRBD2. V shed 4 bases, J shed 0 bases, and the junction held 7 bases outside the gene matches. The CDR3 runs 16 residues. Germline CDR1 and CDR2: SGHRS and YFSETQ. CDR3 in DNA: TGCGCCAGCAGCATTACTAGCGGGGCTAGCTCCTACGAGCAGTACTTC. As protein: CASSITSGASSYEQYF.

V usage is TRBV29-1 and J usage is TRBJ2-3; 10 bases are shared with TRBD2. The CDR3 runs 15 residues. Germline CDR1 SQVTM, CDR2 ANQGSEA. Trimming removed 6 bases from V and 5 bases from J; junction bases left unmatched: 11. The CDR3 coding sequence is TGCAGCGTGGCTTCGGGAGCGGGGGGGAGAGATACGCAGTATTTT. Translation: CSVASGAGGRDTQYF.

As DNA, the CDR3 is TGTGCCACCAGTGATGGGGCCCACCTGGACAGGGGGGATCAGCCCCAGCATTTT. Translating gives CATSDGAHLDRGDQPQHF. The rearrangement joins TRBV24-1 to TRBJ1-5, with 10 bases aligning to TRBD1. The germline V gene has CDR1 KGHDR and CDR2 SFDVKD. The CDR3 loop spans 18 amino acids. V was clipped by 3 bases and J by 5 bases; unmatched bases: 12.

The J gene is TRBJ2-1, the V gene TRBV4-3; D possibly corresponds to TRBD2 (7 bases). Trimming left V 0 bases short and J 9 bases short, with 15 bases between. Germline loops: CDR1 LGHNA, CDR2 YSLEER. The CDR3 length is 15 residues. CDR3 nucleotides: TGCGCCAGCAGCCAAGATGGGAGCGGGACAACTGAGCAGTTCTTC. The encoded protein is CASSQDGSGTTEQFF.

V and J are TRBV27 and TRBJ1-2, with a tentative D call TRBD1 (5 bases). V lost 3 bases and J lost 5, with 10 bases in between. Germline V gene lookup returns CDR1 MNHEY and CDR2 SMNVEV (reference sequence). The CDR3 spans 13 residues. The DNA for the CDR3 is TGTGCCAGCAGTTTCTCAGGGAAGTATGGCTACACCTTC. Translation gives CASSFSGKYGYTF.